This T cell receptor (beta chain) was found in a study of regulatory T cells in long-lasting Graves disease. This clonotype was observed a few times. This CDR3 comprises 14 residues. Germline V CDR1 and CDR2: LNHDA, SQIVND (reference sequence). V was pared by 3 bases and J by 7 bases, with 15 bases between. Arm-PCR of CDR3 regions with iRepertoire HTBI primers generated TCR beta libraries. TCRdb re-analysed the multiplex PCR reads in MiXCR, keeping a single row per CDR3 protein. The sample lists 550,000 to 600,000 distinct CDR3 sequences, about 16% seen once, with about 12% in the top ten. Specified time point: newly diagnosed GD, antithyroid drugs for less than 3 months. RNA extracted from PBMCs served as the sequencing template. The sample also formed part of further work on T cells in Graves' hyperthyroidism and ophthalmopathy.

The V call is TRBV19, the J call TRBJ1-2; D not certain. The TCR was taken from a man between 18 and 29 years old with Graves disease. Sequencing was performed on peripheral blood mononuclear cells (PBMCs), taken at new diagnosis, from a patient treated with antithyroid drugs. The CDR3 nucleotides read TGTGCCAGTAGTATTAACGACGCGACGGGTGGCTACACCTTC. It translates to CASSINDATGGYTF.